This T cell receptor (beta chain) was sequenced in a study of CD8 T cells in ankylosing spondylitis. Regarding the study as a whole: CD8+ cells made up the disease-linked clones, which were relatively rare in peripheral blood. Certain motif variants had earlier been reported in reactive arthritis synovial fluid and blood. Ankylosing spondylitis blood appeared to carry a characteristic TCR beta motif of roughly eight highly homologous variants.

Germline V gene lookup returns CDR1 LGHNA and CDR2 YSLEER. CDR3 length: 16 amino acids. V lost 1 base and J lost 4; bases outside the gene matches: 8. Worth noting for this clonotype: Its antigen is unknown.

TCRdb re-called the 5' RACE reads with MiXCR, one entry per CDR3 protein. The sample shows around 210,000 distinct CDR3 sequences, around 8% of them seen only once. The clonotype originates from a female donor with ankylosing spondylitis or in good health (not recorded which). The sequenced sample consisted of blood, either unsorted or a sorted T cell fraction (not recorded which). This chain connects TRBV4-3 to TRBJ1-1; 8 nucleotides align to TRBD1. The CDR3 coding sequence is TGCGCCAGCAGCCAAGTCCGGGGGACAGGTTCCACTGAAGCTTTCTTT. The encoded protein is CASSQVRGTGSTEAFF.